A single sample gave rise to the 17 T cell receptor beta chains below, sequenced in a study of control samples from healthy donors and cancer patients. Profiling relied on immunoSEQ multiplex PCR, and the TCRdb table lists in-frame clones only, not all of them. The repertoire holds 75,000 to 95,000 clones, with 70% to 90% as singletons. The material sequenced was PBMCs. These TCRs come from a woman aged 50 to 65 with colorectal cancer.

The chain has TRBV27 and TRBJ1-6; 7 bases match TRBD1. V shed 1 base and J 5 bases; nucleotides not matched to a gene: 2. Germline V gene data show CDR1 as MNHEY and CDR2 as SMNVEV (reference sequence). This CDR3 spans 15 amino acids. The CDR3 loop is CASSLYQGDNSPLHF. The DNA for the CDR3 is TGTGCCAGCAGTTTATATCAGGGGGATAATTCACCCCTCCACTTT.

This clone was picked up one time. The chain couples TRBV5-6 to TRBJ2-1; D is undetermined. Germline V gives CDR1 SGHDT, CDR2 YYEEEE. This CDR3 spans 15 amino acids. V lost 5 bases, J lost 6 bases, and 18 bases lay in between. As DNA, the CDR3 is TGTGCCAGCAGTTCAAGGACGATTTGGGCCAATGAGCAGTTCTTC. Encoded protein: CASSSRTIWANEQFF.

V and J are TRBV18 and TRBJ1-6; D might be TRBD1 (5 bases). The CDR3 has 13 amino acids. The V gene's germline CDR1 is KGHSH and CDR2 LQKENI. The germline V and J ends were trimmed by 5 bases and 6 bases, with 8 bases remaining between them. CDR3 region: CASSAGTNSPLHF. In DNA, the CDR3 is TGTGCCAGCTCAGCCGGGACTAATTCACCCCTCCACTTT.

V is TRBV5-4 and J is TRBJ2-3; D gene uncertain. V was trimmed by 0 bases and J by 6 bases, leaving 11 bases between them. Germline-derived CDR1 and CDR2 are SGHNT and YYREEE (reference sequence). This CDR3 spans 14 amino acids. The CDR3 reads CASSLEVHADTQYF. The CDR3 coding sequence is TGTGCCAGCAGCTTGGAGGTTCATGCTGATACGCAGTATTTT.

The chain has TRBV19 and TRBJ2-3, with D perhaps TRBD2 (6 bases). This CDR3 comprises 14 residues. V was clipped by 8 bases and J by 2 bases, with 14 bases between them. Germline assignment: CDR1 LNHDA and CDR2 SQIVND (reference sequence). The CDR3 loop reads CASSKRAITDTQYF. The CDR3 region has the DNA TGTGCCAGTTCCAAGCGGGCCATCACAGATACGCAGTATTTT.

The J gene is TRBJ2-2, the V gene TRBV18; D may be TRBD1 or TRBD2 (5 bases each). This CDR3 comprises 16 residues. CDR1 and CDR2 (germline): KGHSH, LQKENI. Trimming left V 3 bases short and J 3 bases short, with 14 bases between. The CDR3 is CASSPGETADTGELFF. CDR3 sequence (DNA): TGTGCCAGCTCACCGGGGGAGACAGCGGACACCGGGGAGCTGTTTTTT.

V is TRBV6-2 or TRBV6-3 and J is TRBJ2-3; D not resolved. Between the trimmed V and J ends, which lost 5 bases and 1 base, there was a span of 10 bases. Germline V gives CDR1 MNHEY, CDR2 SVGEGT. The CDR3 loop spans 14 amino acids. CDR3 sequence reads: CASSDPSGTDTQYF. The DNA for the CDR3 is TGTGCCAGCAGTGACCCGAGCGGCACAGATACGCAGTATTTT.

The gene calls are TRBV6-6 and TRBJ2-1; D not resolved. The CDR3 spans 12 residues. From germline, CDR1 is MNHNY and CDR2 SVGAGI (reference sequence). Between the trimmed V and J ends, which lost 6 bases and 7 bases, there was a span of 10 bases. The CDR3: CASRRTDNEQFF. The DNA of the CDR3 is TGTGCCAGCAGACGGACGGATAATGAGCAGTTCTTC.

The rearrangement links TRBV6-5 to TRBJ2-5; maybe TRBD2 (6 bases). Trimming stripped 8 bases from V and 0 bases from J, with 7 bases between. CDR3 length: 12 residues. Germline assignment: CDR1 MNHEY and CDR2 SVGAGI. The CDR3: CASWGDQETQYF. For the CDR3, the DNA is TGTGCCAGCTGGGGGGACCAAGAGACCCAGTACTTC.

This chain connects TRBV5-6 to TRBJ1-1, with 9 nucleotides matching TRBD1. With 4 bases clipped from V and 5 bases from J, the junction kept 3 bases outside the gene matches. Germline CDR1 and CDR2: SGHDT and YYEEEE. There are 13 residues in the CDR3. The CDR3 bases are TGTGCCAGCAGCCTGGACAGGGGTACTGAAGCTTTCTTT. It is translated as CASSLDRGTEAFF.

V gene TRBV18 combines with J gene TRBJ1-2, with 7 bases identical to TRBD1. V shed 5 bases, J shed 4 bases, and the junction held 10 bases outside the gene matches. The CDR3 has 15 amino acids. Per the germline V gene, CDR1 is KGHSH and CDR2 is LQKENI. CDR3 protein: CASSADRDSPYGYTF. The CDR3 DNA reads TGTGCCAGCTCAGCAGACCGGGACAGTCCCTATGGCTACACCTTC.

The rearrangement links TRBV19 to TRBJ2-1; 8 bases are shared with TRBD1. Germline-derived CDR1 and CDR2 are LNHDA and SQIVND (reference sequence). J lost 4 bases, V lost 6 bases, and 8 bases had no gene match. CDR3 length equals 15 residues. CDR3 nucleotides: TGTGCCAGTAGGACTGACAGGGGCGCTTACAATGAGCAGTTCTTC. Translating it yields CASRTDRGAYNEQFF. Using reference TRBV19 and TRBJ2-1 for the parts outside the CDR3, the full variable domain is DGGITQSPKYLFRKEGQNVTLSCEQNLNHDAMYWYRQDPGQGLRLIYYSQIVNDFQKGDIAEGYSVSREKKESFPLTVTSAQKNPTAFYLCASRTDRGAYNEQFFGPGTRLTVL.

The V call is TRBV12-3 or TRBV12-4, the J call TRBJ1-1; D gene uncertain. V lost 7 bases and J lost 1, with 4 bases in between. This CDR3 contains 11 residues. As DNA, the CDR3 is TGTGCCAGCACCAAGAACACTGAAGCTTTCTTT. Its translation: CASTKNTEAFF.

The chain couples TRBV20-1 to TRBJ1-2; D remains unclear. Germline V gives CDR1 DFQATT, CDR2 SNEGSKA (reference sequence). This CDR3 is 10 amino acids long. V was clipped by 4 bases and J by 8 bases, with 8 bases between them. The CDR3 DNA follows: TGCAGTGCTATAACGGGCGGCTACACCTTC. Translated, it gives CSAITGGYTF.

The rearrangement joins TRBV30 to TRBJ1-1, with D possibly being TRBD1 (6 bases). The CDR3 covers 12 residues. The germline V gene has CDR1 GTSNPN and CDR2 SVGIG (reference sequence). V lost 8 bases, J lost 1 base, and 11 bases lay in between. The chain's CDR3 is CAGGQRNTEAFF. CDR3 DNA sequence: TGTGCCGGTGGACAGAGGAACACTGAAGCTTTCTTT.

This clone was counted once. V gene TRBV7-2 combines with J gene TRBJ2-3; unclear D gene. V was trimmed by 1 base and J by 1 base, leaving 15 bases between them. The CDR3 is 17 residues long. The V gene's germline CDR1 is SGHTA and CDR2 FQGNSA. CDR3 sequence: CASSLGTRPRGTDTQYF. CDR3 sequence (DNA): TGTGCCAGCAGCTTAGGAACCAGACCTAGGGGCACAGATACGCAGTATTTT.

The V and J genes are TRBV5-1 and TRBJ2-5; 12 bases fit TRBD1. With 3 bases clipped from V and 5 bases from J, the junction kept 5 bases outside the gene matches. Germline CDR1 SGHRS, CDR2 YFSETQ. The length of the CDR3 is 15 residues. This CDR3 reads CASSSGTGGAETQYF. The CDR3 nucleotides are TGCGCCAGCAGCTCCGGGACAGGGGGCGCGGAGACCCAGTACTTC.